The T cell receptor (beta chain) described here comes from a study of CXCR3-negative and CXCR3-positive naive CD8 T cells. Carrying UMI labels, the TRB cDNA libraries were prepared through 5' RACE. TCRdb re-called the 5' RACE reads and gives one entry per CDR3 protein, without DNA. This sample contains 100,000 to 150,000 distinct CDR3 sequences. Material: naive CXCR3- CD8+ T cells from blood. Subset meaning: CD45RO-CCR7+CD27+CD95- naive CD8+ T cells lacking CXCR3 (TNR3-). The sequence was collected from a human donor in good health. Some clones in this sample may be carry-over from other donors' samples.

The CDR3: CASSPLRYNEQFF. The chain employs TRBV7-9 and TRBJ2-1. The CDR3 is 13 residues long. Germline V gene data show CDR1 as SEHNR and CDR2 as FQNEAQ (reference sequence).